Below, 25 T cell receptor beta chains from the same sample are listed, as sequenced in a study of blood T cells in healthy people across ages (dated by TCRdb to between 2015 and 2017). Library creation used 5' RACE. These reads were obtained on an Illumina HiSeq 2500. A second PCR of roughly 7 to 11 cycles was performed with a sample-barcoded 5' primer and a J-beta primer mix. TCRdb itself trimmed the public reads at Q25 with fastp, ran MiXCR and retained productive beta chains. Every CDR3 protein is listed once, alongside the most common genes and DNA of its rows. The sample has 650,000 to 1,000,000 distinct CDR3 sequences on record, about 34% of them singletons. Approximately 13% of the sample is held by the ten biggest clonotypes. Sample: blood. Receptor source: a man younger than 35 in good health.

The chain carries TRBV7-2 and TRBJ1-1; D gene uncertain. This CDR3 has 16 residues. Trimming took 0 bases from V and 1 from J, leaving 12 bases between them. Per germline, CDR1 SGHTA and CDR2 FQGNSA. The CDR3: CASSLAGFGPNTEAFF. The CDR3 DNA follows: TGTGCCAGCAGCTTAGCGGGGTTCGGCCCGAACACTGAAGCTTTCTTT.

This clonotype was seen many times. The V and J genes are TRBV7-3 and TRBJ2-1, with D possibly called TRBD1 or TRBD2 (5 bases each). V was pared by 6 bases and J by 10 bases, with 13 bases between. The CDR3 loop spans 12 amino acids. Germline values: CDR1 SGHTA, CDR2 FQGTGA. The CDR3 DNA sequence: TGTGCCAGCAGTTTGGGGGTAGGAGAGCAGTTCTTC. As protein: CASSLGVGEQFF.

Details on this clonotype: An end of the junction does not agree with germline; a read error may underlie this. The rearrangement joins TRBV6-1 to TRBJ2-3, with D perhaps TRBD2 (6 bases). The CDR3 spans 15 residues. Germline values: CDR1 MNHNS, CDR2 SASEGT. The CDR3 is CANSSRDSRTDTQYF. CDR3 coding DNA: TGTGCCAACAGTTCCCGGGACTCCCGCACAGATACGCAGTATTTT.

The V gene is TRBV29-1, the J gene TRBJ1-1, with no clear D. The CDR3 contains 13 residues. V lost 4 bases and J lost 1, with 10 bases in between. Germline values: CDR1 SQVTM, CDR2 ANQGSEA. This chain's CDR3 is CSVGKSPNTEAFF. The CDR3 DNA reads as TGCAGCGTTGGCAAGTCCCCGAACACTGAAGCTTTCTTT.

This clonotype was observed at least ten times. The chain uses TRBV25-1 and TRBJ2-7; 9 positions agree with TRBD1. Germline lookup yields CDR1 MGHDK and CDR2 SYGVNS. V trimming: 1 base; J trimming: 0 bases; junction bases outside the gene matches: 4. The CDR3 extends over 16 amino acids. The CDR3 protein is CASSEFGTGTSYEQYF. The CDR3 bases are TGTGCCAGCAGTGAATTTGGGACAGGGACCTCCTACGAGCAGTACTTC.

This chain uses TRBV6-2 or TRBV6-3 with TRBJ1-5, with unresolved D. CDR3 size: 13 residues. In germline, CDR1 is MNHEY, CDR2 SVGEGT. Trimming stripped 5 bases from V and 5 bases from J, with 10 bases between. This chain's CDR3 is CASSDGADQPQHF. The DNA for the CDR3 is TGTGCCAGCAGTGACGGAGCAGATCAGCCCCAGCATTTT.

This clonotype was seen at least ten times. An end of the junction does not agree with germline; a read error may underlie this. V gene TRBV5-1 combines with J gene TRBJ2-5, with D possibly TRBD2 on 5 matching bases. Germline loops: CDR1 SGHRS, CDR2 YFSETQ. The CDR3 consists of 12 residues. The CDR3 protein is CASSGRGETQYF. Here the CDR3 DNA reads TGTGCCAGCAGCGGCCGGGGAGAGACCCAGTACTTC.

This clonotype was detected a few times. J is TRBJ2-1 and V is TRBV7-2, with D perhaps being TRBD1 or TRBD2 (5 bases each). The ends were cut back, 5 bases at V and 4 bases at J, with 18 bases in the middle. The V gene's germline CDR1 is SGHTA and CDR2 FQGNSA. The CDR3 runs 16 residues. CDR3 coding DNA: TGTGCCAGCAGCAACCAGGGCCACGGGGATTACAATGAGCAGTTCTTC. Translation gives CASSNQGHGDYNEQFF. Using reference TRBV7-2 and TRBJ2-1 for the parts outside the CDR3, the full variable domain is GAGVSQSPSNKVTEKGKDVELRCDPISGHTALYWYRQSLGQGLEFLIYFQGNSAPDKSGLPSDRFSAERTGGSVSTLTIQRTQQEDSAVYLCASSNQGHGDYNEQFFGPGTRLTVL.

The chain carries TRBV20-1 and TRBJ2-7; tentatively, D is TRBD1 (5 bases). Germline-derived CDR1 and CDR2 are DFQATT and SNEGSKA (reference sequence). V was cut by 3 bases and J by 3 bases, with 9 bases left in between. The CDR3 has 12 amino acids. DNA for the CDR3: TGCAGTGCTAGGGGGCGGAACTACGAGCAGTACTTC. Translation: CSARGRNYEQYF.

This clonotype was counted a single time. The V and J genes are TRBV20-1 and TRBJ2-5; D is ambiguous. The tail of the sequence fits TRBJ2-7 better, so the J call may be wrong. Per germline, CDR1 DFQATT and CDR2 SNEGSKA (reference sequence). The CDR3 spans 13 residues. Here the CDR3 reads CSARDFSYYEQYF. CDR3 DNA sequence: TGCAGTGCTAGAGATTTTTCTTACTACGAGCAGTACTTC.

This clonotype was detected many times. The CDR3 DNA is TGCAGTGCTAGAGTGGGAGGTCCCACAGATACGCAGTATTTT. Translating gives CSARVGGPTDTQYF. The V and J genes are TRBV20-1 and TRBJ2-3, with D perhaps matching TRBD2 (6 bases). V was clipped by 1 base and J by 2 bases, with 10 bases between them. The CDR3 is made up of 14 amino acids. Germline V lookup: CDR1 DFQATT, CDR2 SNEGSKA (reference sequence).

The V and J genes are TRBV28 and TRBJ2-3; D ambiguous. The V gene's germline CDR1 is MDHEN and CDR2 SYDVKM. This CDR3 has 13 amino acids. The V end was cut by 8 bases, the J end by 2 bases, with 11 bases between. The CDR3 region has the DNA TGTGCCAGCGGAGCTCCCATCACAGATACGCAGTATTTT. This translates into CASGAPITDTQYF.

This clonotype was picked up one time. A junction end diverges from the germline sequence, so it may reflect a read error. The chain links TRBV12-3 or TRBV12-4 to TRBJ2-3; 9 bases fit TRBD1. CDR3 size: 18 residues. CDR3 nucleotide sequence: TGTGCCAGCAGCAGGAGGTCCGGGACAGGGTTTCGCACAGATACGCAATATTTT. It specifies CASSRRSGTGFRTDTQYF.

The CDR3 protein is CASSYAGQGMRNEQFF. The CDR3 region has the DNA TGTGCCAGCAGTTACGCGGGACAGGGGATGAGGAATGAGCAGTTCTTC. The rearrangement joins TRBV6-6 to TRBJ2-1; 10 bases are a match to TRBD1. Germline assignment: CDR1 MNHNY and CDR2 SVGAGI (reference sequence). Trimming cost V 2 bases and J 7 bases; bases outside gene matches: 8. The CDR3 length is 16 residues.

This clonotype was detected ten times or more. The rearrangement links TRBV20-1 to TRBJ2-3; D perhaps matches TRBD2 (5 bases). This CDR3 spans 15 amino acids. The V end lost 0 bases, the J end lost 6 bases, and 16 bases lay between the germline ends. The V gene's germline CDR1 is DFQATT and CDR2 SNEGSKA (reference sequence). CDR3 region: CSARDMARSGDTQYF. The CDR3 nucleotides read TGCAGTGCTAGAGATATGGCCAGGTCGGGGGATACGCAGTATTTT.

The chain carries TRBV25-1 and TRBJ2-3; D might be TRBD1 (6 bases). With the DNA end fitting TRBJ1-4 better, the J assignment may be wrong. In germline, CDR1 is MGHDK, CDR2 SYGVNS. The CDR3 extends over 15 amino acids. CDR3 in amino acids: CATQGLGPHAEKLFF. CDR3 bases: TGTGCCACCCAGGGGCTGGGGCCCCATGCGGAAAAACTGTTTTTT.

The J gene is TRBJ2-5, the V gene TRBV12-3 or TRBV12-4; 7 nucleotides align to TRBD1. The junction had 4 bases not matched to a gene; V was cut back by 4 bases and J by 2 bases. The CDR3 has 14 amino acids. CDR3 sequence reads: CASSSGTEQETQYF. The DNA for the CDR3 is TGTGCCAGCAGTTCCGGGACAGAACAAGAGACCCAGTACTTC.

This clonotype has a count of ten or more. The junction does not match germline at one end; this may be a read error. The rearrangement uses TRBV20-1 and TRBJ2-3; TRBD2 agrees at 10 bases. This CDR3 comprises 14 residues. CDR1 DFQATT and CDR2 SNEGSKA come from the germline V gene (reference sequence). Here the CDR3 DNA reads TGCAGTACTAGTAGCGGGGGGCCAGCTGGTACGCAGTATTTT. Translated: CSTSSGGPAGTQYF.

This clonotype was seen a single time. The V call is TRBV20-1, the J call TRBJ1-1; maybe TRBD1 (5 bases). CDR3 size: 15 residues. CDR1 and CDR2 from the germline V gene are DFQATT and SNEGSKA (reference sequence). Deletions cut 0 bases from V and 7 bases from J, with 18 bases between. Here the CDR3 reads CSARDDGGIFDEAFF. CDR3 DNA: TGCAGTGCTAGAGATGATGGGGGTATATTCGATGAAGCTTTCTTT.

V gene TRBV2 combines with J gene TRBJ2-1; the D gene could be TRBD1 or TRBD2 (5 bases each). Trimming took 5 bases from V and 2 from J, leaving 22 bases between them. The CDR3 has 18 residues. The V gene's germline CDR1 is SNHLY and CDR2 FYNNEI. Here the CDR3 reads CASSLHSGRSSAYNEQFF. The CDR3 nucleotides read TGTGCCAGCAGTCTCCACTCGGGACGGTCAAGCGCCTACAATGAGCAGTTCTTC.

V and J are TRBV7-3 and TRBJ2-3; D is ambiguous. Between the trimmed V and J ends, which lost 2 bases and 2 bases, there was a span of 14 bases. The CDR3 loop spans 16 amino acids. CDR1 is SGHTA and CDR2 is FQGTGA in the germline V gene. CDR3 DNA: TGTGCCAGCAGCTTATTCCCGGGCCGCAACACAGATACGCAGTATTTT. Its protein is CASSLFPGRNTDTQYF.

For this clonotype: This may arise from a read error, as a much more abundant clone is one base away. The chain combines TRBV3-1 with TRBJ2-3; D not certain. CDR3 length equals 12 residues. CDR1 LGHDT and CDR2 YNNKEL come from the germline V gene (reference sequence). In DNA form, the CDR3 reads TGTGCCAGCAGCCAAGGTTGGGATACGCGGTATTTT. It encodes CASSQGWDTRYF.

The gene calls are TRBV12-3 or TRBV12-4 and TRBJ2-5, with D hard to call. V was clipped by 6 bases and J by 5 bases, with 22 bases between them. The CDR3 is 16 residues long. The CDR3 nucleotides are TGTGCCAGCAGCCCTACGACCCAGAAGGAGTGGGAGACCCAGTACTTC. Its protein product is CASSPTTQKEWETQYF.

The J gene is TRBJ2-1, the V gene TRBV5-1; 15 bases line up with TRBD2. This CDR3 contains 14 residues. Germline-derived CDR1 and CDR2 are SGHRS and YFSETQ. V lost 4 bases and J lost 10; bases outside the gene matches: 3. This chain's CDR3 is CASSGLAGGQEQFF. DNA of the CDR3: TGCGCCAGCAGCGGACTAGCGGGGGGGCAGGAGCAGTTCTTC.

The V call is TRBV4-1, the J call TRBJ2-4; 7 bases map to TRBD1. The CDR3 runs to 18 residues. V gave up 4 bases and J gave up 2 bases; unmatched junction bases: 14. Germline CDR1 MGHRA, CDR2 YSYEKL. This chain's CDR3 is CASSPPPGGTRSKNIQYF. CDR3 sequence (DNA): TGCGCCAGCAGCCCCCCCCCAGGGGGAACTAGATCCAAAAACATTCAGTACTTC.